One sample yielded the 25 T cell receptor beta chains listed below, sequenced in a study of CD8 T cells in ankylosing spondylitis. Findings of the study overall: What seemed typical of ankylosing spondylitis blood was a TCR beta motif built from several highly homologous variants.

Which antigens these TCRs recognize remains unknown. TCRdb re-called the 5' RACE reads with MiXCR, one entry per CDR3 protein. The repertoire holds 450,000 or so distinct CDR3 sequences, with 25% to 30% as singletons. The material sequenced was blood, either unsorted or a sorted T cell fraction (not recorded which). Every receptor here comes from a male donor with ankylosing spondylitis.

The chain combines TRBV23-1 with TRBJ2-5; D uncertain. TRBV23-1 is an ORF; its function is uncertain. V dropped 4 bases and J dropped 5 bases, with 8 bases sitting between them. This CDR3 region has 12 residues. The CDR3 region is CASSPPEETQYF. Written as DNA, the CDR3 is TGCGCCAGCAGTCCCCCGGAGGAGACCCAGTACTTC.

This clonotype was seen more than once but under ten times. The gene calls are TRBV20-1 and TRBJ1-2; weak D call: TRBD1 (6 bases). Between the trimmed V and J ends, which lost 1 base and 2 bases, there was a span of 14 bases. The CDR3 loop spans 15 amino acids. CDR1 and CDR2 from the germline V gene are DFQATT and SNEGSKA (reference sequence). The DNA of the CDR3 is TGCAGTGCTAGAGGAGACAGGTTCGGAAACTATGGCTACACCTTC. It specifies CSARGDRFGNYGYTF.

This clonotype was observed a few times. V usage is TRBV29-1 and J usage is TRBJ2-3; a possible D gene is TRBD2 (5 bases). CDR3 length: 13 residues. V gave up 7 bases and J gave up 3 bases, with 14 bases separating them. Germline V gene data show CDR1 as SQVTM and CDR2 as ANQGSEA. CDR3 protein: CSADKDFTDTQYF. CDR3 DNA: TGCAGCGCTGATAAGGACTTTACAGATACGCAGTATTTT.

This rearrangement joins TRBV11-1 to TRBJ1-1; perhaps TRBD1 as D (5 bases). Germline values: CDR1 SGHAT, CDR2 FQDESV (reference sequence). The CDR3 covers 16 residues. Trimming took off 4 bases at V and 0 bases at J, with 15 bases between the two ends. CDR3 coding DNA: TGTGCCAGCAGCTCAATTAAGACAGACATGAACACTGAAGCTTTCTTT. It is translated as CASSSIKTDMNTEAFF.

This clonotype was seen a few times. This rearrangement joins TRBV6-2 or TRBV6-3 to TRBJ2-3; D is ambiguous. The CDR3 sequence is 13 residues long. Germline lookup yields CDR1 MNHEY and CDR2 SVGEGT. V lost 6 bases and J 2 bases, leaving 9 bases between the germline ends. The chain's CDR3 is CASSSGNTDTQYF. The CDR3 region has the DNA TGTGCCAGCAGCTCTGGGAACACAGATACGCAGTATTTT.

The chain has TRBV5-1 and TRBJ1-5, with D maybe TRBD1 (5 bases). Germline values: CDR1 SGHRS, CDR2 YFSETQ. This CDR3 region has 15 residues. Trimming took off 3 bases at V and 9 bases at J, with 19 bases between the two ends. CDR3 DNA sequence: TGCGCCAGCAGCTGGGGGGACGGCTCGGATGGGCCCCAGCATTTT. Its translation: CASSWGDGSDGPQHF.

The table lists this clonotype with a few counts. V usage is TRBV20-1 and J usage is TRBJ2-1; 13 bases agree with TRBD2. Trimming took 4 bases from V and 0 from J; bases not matched to a gene: 15. The CDR3 loop spans 20 amino acids. Germline V gives CDR1 DFQATT, CDR2 SNEGSKA (reference sequence). The DNA for the CDR3 is TGCAGTGCTATGTCACTAGCGGGAGGGACTCCAACGAGCTCCTACAATGAGCAGTTCTTC. Amino acid sequence: CSAMSLAGGTPTSSYNEQFF.

This clonotype occurred a few times. The chain links TRBV7-2 to TRBJ2-5; D perhaps matches TRBD1 (6 bases). There are 15 residues in the CDR3. CDR1 is SGHTA and CDR2 is FQGNSA in the germline V gene. The V gene lost 6 bases and the J gene lost 3 bases, with 17 bases spanning the gap. In nucleotides, the CDR3 is TGTGCCAGCAGTTACCAATGGGCAGGGGAAGAGACCCAGTACTTC. Its translation: CASSYQWAGEETQYF. Full variable domain (outside the CDR3, taken from reference TRBV7-2 and TRBJ2-5): GAGVSQSPSNKVTEKGKDVELRCDPISGHTALYWYRQSLGQGLEFLIYFQGNSAPDKSGLPSDRFSAERTGGSVSTLTIQRTQQEDSAVYLCASSYQWAGEETQYFGPGTRLLVL.

V and J are TRBV3-1 and TRBJ1-3; the D gene is possibly TRBD1 (5 bases). This CDR3 region has 16 residues. Germline loops: CDR1 LGHDT, CDR2 YNNKEL (reference sequence). Between the trimmed V and J ends, which lost 3 bases and 0 bases, there was a span of 12 bases. CDR3 in amino acids: CASSQGTSFSGNTIYF. The CDR3 region has the DNA TGTGCCAGCAGCCAGGGGACGTCCTTCTCTGGAAACACCATATATTTT.

This clonotype was seen a handful of times. The chain couples TRBV29-1 to TRBJ2-1; no definite D call. CDR1 and CDR2 (germline): SQVTM, ANQGSEA. The CDR3 spans 14 residues. Trimming took off 7 bases at V and 0 bases at J, with 13 bases between the two ends. The chain's CDR3 is CSARSSNSYNEQFF. The CDR3 bases are TGCAGCGCTCGTAGCTCGAACTCCTACAATGAGCAGTTCTTC.

This clonotype has only one observation. V usage is TRBV19 and J usage is TRBJ1-2; maybe TRBD1 (5 bases). Germline CDR1 and CDR2: LNHDA and SQIVND (reference sequence). The V end was cut by 3 bases, the J end by 6 bases, with 14 bases between. CDR3 length: 14 amino acids. The chain's CDR3 is CASSITGSVDGYTF. The CDR3 coding sequence is TGTGCCAGTAGTATCACAGGATCGGTTGATGGCTACACCTTC.

This clonotype was seen a handful of times. The V and J genes are TRBV5-1 and TRBJ2-1; TRBD2 matches 9 bases. Germline trimming cut 6 bases from V and 8 bases from J; bases unmatched to any gene: 9. Per the germline V gene, CDR1 is SGHRS and CDR2 is YFSETQ. The CDR3 has 14 amino acids. CDR3 sequence: CASMRLAGKDEQFF. The CDR3, as DNA: TGCGCCAGCATGCGTCTAGCGGGAAAGGATGAGCAGTTCTTC.

In its sample, this clonotype was seen a few times. The chain is built from TRBV11-3 and TRBJ2-3; D is unresolved. This CDR3 has 14 amino acids. Between the trimmed V and J ends, which lost 1 base and 5 bases, there was a span of 10 bases. Germline loops: CDR1 SGHNT, CDR2 YENEEA. The DNA for the CDR3 is TGTGCCAGCAGCTTAGGCCCCACCGTAGATACGCAGTATTTT. Its translation is CASSLGPTVDTQYF.

The CDR3 spells CASSFSQGNYNEQFF. DNA of the CDR3: TGCGCCAGCAGCTTCTCCCAGGGGAACTACAATGAGCAGTTCTTC. The chain has TRBV4-1 and TRBJ2-1, with TRBD1 as a possible D gene (6 bases). Germline V CDR1 and CDR2: MGHRA, YSYEKL. The V gene lost 5 bases and the J gene lost 3 bases, with 14 bases spanning the gap. The CDR3 runs to 15 residues.

A few counts support this clonotype. V and J are TRBV20-1 and TRBJ2-5, with D possibly matching TRBD1 (6 bases). V gave up 6 bases and J gave up 9 bases, with 17 bases separating them. The germline V gene encodes CDR1 DFQATT and CDR2 SNEGSKA (reference sequence). The CDR3 covers 12 residues. The CDR3: CSALDSPQAQYF. In DNA, the CDR3 is TGCAGTGCCTTGGACAGTCCCCAGGCCCAGTACTTC.

This chain uses TRBV6-5 with TRBJ1-4, with D uncertain. V lost 2 bases, J lost 7 bases, and 14 bases lay in between. The CDR3 contains 15 residues. Germline values: CDR1 MNHEY, CDR2 SVGAGI. The CDR3 DNA sequence: TGTGCCAGCAGTTACACGGCAGGTTTGGTTGAAAAACTGTTTTTT. Translating it yields CASSYTAGLVEKLFF.

The rearrangement joins TRBV11-3 to TRBJ2-1; D gene unclear. This CDR3 comprises 15 residues. V was pared by 3 bases and J by 0 bases, with 9 bases between. CDR1 is SGHNT and CDR2 is YENEEA in the germline V gene. The CDR3 is CASSFEMTSYNEQFF. The CDR3 nucleotides are TGTGCCAGCAGCTTCGAGATGACCTCCTACAATGAGCAGTTCTTC.

The chain combines TRBV7-9 with TRBJ2-3, with TRBD1 as a possible D gene (6 bases). V was shortened by 5 bases and J by 3 bases, with 18 bases between the two germline ends. The CDR3 contains 16 residues. The germline V gene has CDR1 SEHNR and CDR2 FQNEAQ (reference sequence). The CDR3 nucleotides read TGTGCCAGCAGCCCGCGGGCAGGGGATGGGACAGATACGCAGTATTTT. It translates to CASSPRAGDGTDTQYF. Together with reference TRBV7-9 and TRBJ2-3, the CDR3 gives the full variable domain: DTGVSQNPRHKITKRGQNVTFRCDPISEHNRLYWYRQTLGQGPEFLTYFQNEAQLEKSRLLSDRFSAERPKGSFSTLEIQRTEQGDSAMYLCASSPRAGDGTDTQYFGPGTRLTVL.

The J gene is TRBJ1-1, the V gene TRBV11-2, with 10 nucleotides matching TRBD1. The germline V gene encodes CDR1 SGHAT and CDR2 FQNNGV. The CDR3 sequence is 15 residues long. Losses at the gene ends were 3 bases for V and 5 bases for J; bases not matched to a gene: 6. CDR3 nucleotides: TGTGCCAGCAGCTTTAATCAGGACAGGGGGACTGAAGCTTTCTTT. This sequence encodes CASSFNQDRGTEAFF.

In its sample, this clonotype was seen a few times. The rearrangement uses TRBV11-2 and TRBJ2-3, with D possibly being TRBD1 (5 bases). V dropped 5 bases and J dropped 3 bases, with 15 bases sitting between them. CDR3 size: 15 residues. From germline, CDR1 is SGHAT and CDR2 FQNNGV. CDR3 sequence reads: CASSLLGLETDTQYF. CDR3 bases: TGTGCCAGCAGCCTGCTGGGGCTTGAGACAGATACGCAGTATTTT.

This clonotype was counted ten times or more. This chain connects TRBV5-1 to TRBJ2-3; 9 nucleotides align to TRBD2. With 4 bases clipped from V and 0 bases from J, the junction kept 15 bases outside the gene matches. This CDR3 is 19 amino acids long. Germline values: CDR1 SGHRS, CDR2 YFSETQ. The CDR3: CASSRGASGGTTSTDTQYF. DNA of the CDR3: TGCGCCAGCAGCCGGGGGGCCAGCGGGGGGACCACTAGCACAGATACGCAGTATTTT.

J is TRBJ2-4 and V is TRBV11-2, with TRBD2 as a possible D gene (5 bases). CDR3 length equals 14 residues. CDR1 SGHAT and CDR2 FQNNGV come from the germline V gene. Between the trimmed V and J ends, which lost 0 bases and 16 bases, there was a span of 19 bases. CDR3 nucleotides: TGTGCCAGCAGCTTAGATGGCAGGTCTACGGGGAGATACTTC. Translation: CASSLDGRSTGRYF. Looking up the rest from reference TRBV11-2 and TRBJ2-4 gives the full variable domain: EAGVAQSPRYKIIEKRQSVAFWCNPISGHATLYWYQQILGQGPKLLIQFQNNGVVDDSQLPKDRFSAERLKGVDSTLKIQPAKLEDSAVYLCASSLDGRSTGRYFGAGTRLSVL.

A few counts support this clonotype. This rearrangement joins TRBV6-2 or TRBV6-3 to TRBJ2-2; D gene unclear. Germline CDR1 is MNHEY and CDR2 is SVGEGT. This CDR3 is 16 amino acids long. V was pared by 3 bases and J by 2 bases, with 13 bases between. This CDR3 reads CASSYPSRSNTGELFF. In nucleotides, the CDR3 is TGTGCCAGCAGTTATCCATCCAGATCCAACACCGGGGAGCTGTTTTTT.

By sample fraction, this clonotype is medium-sized. The chain links TRBV12-3 or TRBV12-4 to TRBJ1-1; D gene ambiguous. Trimming removed 5 bases at V and 0 bases at J, with 10 bases between. The CDR3 covers 14 residues. CDR3 DNA: TGTGCCAGCAGTCCCGGACCGCTGAACACTGAAGCTTTCTTT. Protein sequence: CASSPGPLNTEAFF.

This clonotype was seen a handful of times. The CDR3 DNA reads as TGCGCCAGCAGTGAGTCGGGGACGGACAATGAGCAGTTCTTC. Its protein is CASSESGTDNEQFF. The chain combines TRBV10-2 with TRBJ2-1; D is tentatively TRBD1 or TRBD2 (5 bases each). Per germline, CDR1 WSHSY and CDR2 SAAADI. This CDR3 is built from 14 residues. V shed 0 bases and J shed 5 bases, with 8 bases lying between them.